Here is one TCR beta chain with its context. As yet, its antigen is unknown. Data came from immunoSEQ multiplex PCR; TCRdb stores just in-frame clones and leaves some out. Here the sample spans approximately 100,000 clones, approximately 90% being singletons. These data originate in a study of T cell responses to AZD1222 COVID-19 vaccine. Notes on the study in general: Donors were mostly white British, more females; clonal diversity possibly underestimated. Increased Spike-specific TCR breadth and depth were observed after two AZD1222 doses. Vaccine-associated CD4 TCRs ranged over spike, dominating at 160-218 and 743-854.

Trimming cost V 5 bases and J 2 bases, with 19 bases left between them. The length of the CDR3 is 17 residues. Germline V gives CDR1 MDHEN, CDR2 SYDVKM. The source of this sequence is an adult in good health. The sequenced sample was peripheral blood, obtained on day 0 of AZD1222 vaccination. The chain couples TRBV28 to TRBJ1-3; D is ambiguous. DNA for the CDR3: TGTGCCAGCAGTCCCTGGACCAGTCTAATACCTGGAAACACCATATATTTT. Residues: CASSPWTSLIPGNTIYF.